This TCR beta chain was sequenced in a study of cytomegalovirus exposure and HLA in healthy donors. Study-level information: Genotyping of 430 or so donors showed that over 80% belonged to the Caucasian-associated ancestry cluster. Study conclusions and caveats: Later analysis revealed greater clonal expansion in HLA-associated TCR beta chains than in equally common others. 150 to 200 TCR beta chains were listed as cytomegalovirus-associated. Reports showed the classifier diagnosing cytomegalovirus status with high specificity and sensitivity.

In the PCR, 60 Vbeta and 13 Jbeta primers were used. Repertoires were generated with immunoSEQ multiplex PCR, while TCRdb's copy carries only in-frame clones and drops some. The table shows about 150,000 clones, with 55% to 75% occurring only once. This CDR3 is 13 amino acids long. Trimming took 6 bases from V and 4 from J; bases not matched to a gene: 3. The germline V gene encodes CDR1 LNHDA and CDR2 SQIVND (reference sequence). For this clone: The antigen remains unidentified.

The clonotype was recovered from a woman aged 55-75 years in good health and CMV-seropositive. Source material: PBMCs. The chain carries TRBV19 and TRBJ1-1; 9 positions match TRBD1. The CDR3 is CASRTGGGTEAFF. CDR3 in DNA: TGTGCCAGTAGGACAGGGGGTGGCACTGAAGCTTTCTTT. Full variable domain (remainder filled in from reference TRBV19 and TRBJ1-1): DGGITQSPKYLFRKEGQNVTLSCEQNLNHDAMYWYRQDPGQGLRLIYYSQIVNDFQKGDIAEGYSVSREKKESFPLTVTSAQKNPTAFYLCASRTGGGTEAFFGQGTRLTVV.